These 5 T cell receptor beta chains came from one sample sequenced in a study of Graves' ophthalmopathy and Graves' hyperthyroidism. The study amplified TCR beta CDR3 regions using RNA transcripts. Investigators did first-round RT-PCR with HTBI primers, then second-round multiplex PCR. A single record per CDR3 protein comes from TCRdb applying MiXCR to the multiplex PCR reads. Of 1 million to 1.3 million distinct CDR3 sequences listed, about two fifths were seen once; the top ten hold over 8.5%. Sequencing was carried out using peripheral blood or thyroid tissue (not recorded which). Receptors were obtained from an adult man with Graves' hyperthyroidism.

This clonotype was counted many times. This chain uses TRBV5-1 with TRBJ2-5; a weak D match, TRBD1 (6 bases). V lost 3 bases and J 2 bases, leaving 20 bases between the germline ends. The germline V gene has CDR1 SGHRS and CDR2 YFSETQ. The CDR3 has 17 residues. The CDR3 DNA follows: TGCGCCAGCAGCTCGGCCTCGGGACATGGGCTACAAGAGACCCAGTACTTC. Its translation is CASSSASGHGLQETQYF.

This clonotype turned up a few times. As the CDR3 is not closed by the conserved phenylalanine or tryptophan, this likely results from a read error. The DNA is left out, because the CDR3 cannot be placed on it with certainty; the CDR3 is given as TCRdb lists it. This sequence joins TRBV2 and TRBJ2-7; TRBD1 is taken as the D call from the table, unchecked against the DNA. The germline V gene encodes CDR1 SNHLY and CDR2 FYNNEI. Counting both end residues, the CDR3 totals 9 amino acids. The CDR3: CASSDRDAS.

On this clonotype itself: At one boundary the junction diverges from the germline segment, which might be a read error. This chain links TRBV7-2 with TRBJ2-7; D call uncertain. CDR3 length equals 13 residues. Germline CDR1 is SGHTA and CDR2 is FQGNSA. The CDR3 spells CASSLDPEYGQYF. The DNA of the CDR3 is TGTGCCAGCAGCTTAGATCCTGAGTACGGGCAGTACTTC.

The V call is TRBV29-1, the J call TRBJ2-5; a possible D gene is TRBD1 (6 bases). Germline values: CDR1 SQVTM, CDR2 ANQGSEA. Trimming took 4 bases from V and 4 from J, leaving 22 bases between them. CDR3 length equals 16 residues. CDR3 DNA sequence: TGCAGCGTTGGTTCTAGAACAGGGCTGGAGGTAGAGACCCAGTACTTC. Residues: CSVGSRTGLEVETQYF.

This clonotype was counted many times. CDR3 in DNA: TGTGCCACCGGGGACGGGAACTCCTACGAGCAGTACTTC. It translates to CATGDGNSYEQYF. The V call is TRBV7-6, the J call TRBJ2-7; the D gene could be TRBD1 or TRBD2 (5 bases each). With 10 bases removed from V and 0 bases from J, the gap between germline ends came to 13 bases. The CDR3 totals 13 residues. CDR1 is SGHVS and CDR2 is FNYEAQ in the germline V gene.